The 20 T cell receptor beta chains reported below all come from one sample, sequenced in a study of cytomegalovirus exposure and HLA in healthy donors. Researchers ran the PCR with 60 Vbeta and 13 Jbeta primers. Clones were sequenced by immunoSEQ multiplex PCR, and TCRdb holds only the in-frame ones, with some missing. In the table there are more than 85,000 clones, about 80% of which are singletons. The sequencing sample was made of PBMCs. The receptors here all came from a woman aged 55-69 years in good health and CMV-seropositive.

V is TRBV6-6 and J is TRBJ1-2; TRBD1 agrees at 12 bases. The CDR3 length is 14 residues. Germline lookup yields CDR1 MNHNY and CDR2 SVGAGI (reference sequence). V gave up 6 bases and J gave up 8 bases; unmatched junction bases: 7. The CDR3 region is CASRTGQGARGYTF. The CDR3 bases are TGTGCCAGCAGGACGGGACAGGGGGCAAGAGGCTACACCTTC.

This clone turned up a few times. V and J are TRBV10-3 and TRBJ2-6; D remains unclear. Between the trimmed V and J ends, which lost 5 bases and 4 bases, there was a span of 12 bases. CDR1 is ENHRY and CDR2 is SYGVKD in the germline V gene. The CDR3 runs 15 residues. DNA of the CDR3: TGTGCCATCAGTTCGAGCGAAGTCGGGGCCAACGTCCTGACTTTC. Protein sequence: CAISSSEVGANVLTF.

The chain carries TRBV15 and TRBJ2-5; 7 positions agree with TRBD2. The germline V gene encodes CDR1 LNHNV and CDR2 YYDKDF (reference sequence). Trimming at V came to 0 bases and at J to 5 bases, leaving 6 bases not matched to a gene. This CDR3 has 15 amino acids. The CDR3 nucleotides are TGTGCCACCAGCAGAGATCCTAGCGGAGTTGAGACCCAGTACTTC. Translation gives CATSRDPSGVETQYF.

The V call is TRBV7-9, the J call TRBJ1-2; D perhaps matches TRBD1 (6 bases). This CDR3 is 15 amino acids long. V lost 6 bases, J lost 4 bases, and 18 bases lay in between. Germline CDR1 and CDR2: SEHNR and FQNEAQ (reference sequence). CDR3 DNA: TGTGCCAGCAGTCGATCGCAGGGGATGGGCTATGGCTACACCTTC. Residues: CASSRSQGMGYGYTF.

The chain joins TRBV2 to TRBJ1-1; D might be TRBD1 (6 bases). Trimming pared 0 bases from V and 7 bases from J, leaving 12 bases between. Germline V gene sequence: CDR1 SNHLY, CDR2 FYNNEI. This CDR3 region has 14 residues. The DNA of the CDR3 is TGTGCCAGCAGTGAAGCGCGGGGGCGCAGTGAAGCTTTCTTT. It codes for CASSEARGRSEAFF.

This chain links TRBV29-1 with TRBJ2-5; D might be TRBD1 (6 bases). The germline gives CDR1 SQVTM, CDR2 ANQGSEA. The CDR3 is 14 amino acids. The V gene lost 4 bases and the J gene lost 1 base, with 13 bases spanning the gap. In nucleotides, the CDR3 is TGCAGCGTTGCCCAGGGGTTAGCCCAAGAGACCCAGTACTTC. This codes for CSVAQGLAQETQYF.

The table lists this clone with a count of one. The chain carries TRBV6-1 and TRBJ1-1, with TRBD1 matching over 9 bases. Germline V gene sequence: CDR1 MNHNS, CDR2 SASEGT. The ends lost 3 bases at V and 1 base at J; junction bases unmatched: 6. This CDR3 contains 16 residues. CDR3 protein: CASSERTGVGNTEAFF. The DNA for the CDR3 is TGTGCCAGCAGTGAGAGGACAGGGGTTGGGAACACTGAAGCTTTCTTT.

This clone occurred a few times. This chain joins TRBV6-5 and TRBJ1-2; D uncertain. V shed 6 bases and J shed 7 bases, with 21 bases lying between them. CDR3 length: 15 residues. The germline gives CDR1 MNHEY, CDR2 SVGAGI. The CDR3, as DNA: TGTGCCAGCAGCCGGGTTCCGGGTGAGGGAAGTGGCTACACCTTC. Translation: CASSRVPGEGSGYTF.

The CDR3 nucleotides read TGTGCCAGCAAGAGGGACAGGGGGTACAATGAGCAGTTCTTC. Residues: CASKRDRGYNEQFF. The rearrangement uses TRBV2 and TRBJ2-1, with 11 nucleotides matching TRBD1. The V and J ends lost 7 bases and 4 bases, in that order; junction bases with no gene match: 3. Germline V gene data show CDR1 as SNHLY and CDR2 as FYNNEI. This CDR3 has 14 residues.

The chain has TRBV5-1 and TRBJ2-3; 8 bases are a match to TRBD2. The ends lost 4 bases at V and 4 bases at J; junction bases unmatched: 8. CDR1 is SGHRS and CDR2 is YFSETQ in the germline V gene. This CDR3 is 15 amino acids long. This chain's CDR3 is CASSRSGSHADTQYF. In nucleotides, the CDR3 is TGCGCCAGCAGCCGGAGCGGGAGCCACGCAGATACGCAGTATTTT.

CDR3 loop: CASSEEQGARDTGELFF. The CDR3 nucleotides are TGTGCCAGCAGTGAAGAGCAGGGGGCTCGGGACACCGGGGAGCTGTTTTTT. The chain uses TRBV28 and TRBJ2-2; TRBD1 matches at 8 bases. CDR3 length: 17 residues. J gave up 3 bases and V 5 bases, and 11 bases lay outside the gene matches. Germline-derived CDR1 and CDR2 are MDHEN and SYDVKM.

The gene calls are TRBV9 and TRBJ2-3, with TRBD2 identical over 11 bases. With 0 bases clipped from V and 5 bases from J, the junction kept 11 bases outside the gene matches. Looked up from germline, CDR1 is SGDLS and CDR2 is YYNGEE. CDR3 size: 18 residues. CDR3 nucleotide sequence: TGTGCCAGCAGCGTAGTCCCCTATGTACTAGCGGGAGTAGATACGCAGTATTTT. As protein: CASSVVPYVLAGVDTQYF.

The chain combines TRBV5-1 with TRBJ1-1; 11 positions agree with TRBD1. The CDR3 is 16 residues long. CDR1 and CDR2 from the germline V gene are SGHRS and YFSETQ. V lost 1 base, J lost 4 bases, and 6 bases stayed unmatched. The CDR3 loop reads CASSLSDRGLGTEAFF. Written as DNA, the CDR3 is TGCGCCAGCAGCTTGTCGGACAGGGGGCTGGGCACTGAAGCTTTCTTT.

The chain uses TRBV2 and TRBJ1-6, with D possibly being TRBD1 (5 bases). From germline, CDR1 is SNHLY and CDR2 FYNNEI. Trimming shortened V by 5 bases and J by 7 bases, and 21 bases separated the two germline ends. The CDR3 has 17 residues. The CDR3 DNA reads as TGTGCCAGCAGTATGCCCCACGGGGGAGCCCGGAATTCACCCCTCCACTTT. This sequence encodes CASSMPHGGARNSPLHF.

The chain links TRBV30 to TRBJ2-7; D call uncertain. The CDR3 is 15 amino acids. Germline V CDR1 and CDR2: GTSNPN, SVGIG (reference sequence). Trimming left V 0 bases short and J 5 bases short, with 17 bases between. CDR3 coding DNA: TGTGCCTGGAGTGTGTCCCTGGAGAGAAGCGACGAGCAGTACTTC. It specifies CAWSVSLERSDEQYF.

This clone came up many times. The CDR3 nucleotides read TGTGCCAGCAGGAAGGGGGGGAGGAAAGACACTGAAGCTTTCTTT. This sequence encodes CASRKGGRKDTEAFF. V is TRBV2 and J is TRBJ1-1, with D maybe TRBD1 (6 bases). V dropped 6 bases and J dropped 3 bases, with 17 bases sitting between them. The CDR3 spans 15 residues. Germline-derived CDR1 and CDR2 are SNHLY and FYNNEI.

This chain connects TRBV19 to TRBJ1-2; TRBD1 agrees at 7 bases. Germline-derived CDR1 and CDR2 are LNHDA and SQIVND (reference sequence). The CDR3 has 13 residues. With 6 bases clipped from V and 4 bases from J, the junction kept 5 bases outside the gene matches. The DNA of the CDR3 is TGTGCCAGTAGCCCACAGGGGCGCTATGGCTACACCTTC. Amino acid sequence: CASSPQGRYGYTF.

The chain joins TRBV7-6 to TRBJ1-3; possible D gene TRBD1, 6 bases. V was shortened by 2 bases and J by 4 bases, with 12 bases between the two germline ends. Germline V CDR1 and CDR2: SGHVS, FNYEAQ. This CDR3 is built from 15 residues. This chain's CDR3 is CASSLLARGGNTIYF. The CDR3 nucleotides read TGTGCCAGCAGCTTATTGGCAAGGGGGGGAAACACCATATATTTT.

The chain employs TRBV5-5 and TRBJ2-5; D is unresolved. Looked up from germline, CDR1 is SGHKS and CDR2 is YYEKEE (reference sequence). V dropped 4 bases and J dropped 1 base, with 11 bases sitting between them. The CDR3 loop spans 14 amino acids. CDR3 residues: CASSEAAVQETQYF. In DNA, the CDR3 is TGTGCCAGCAGCGAAGCCGCCGTCCAAGAGACCCAGTACTTC.

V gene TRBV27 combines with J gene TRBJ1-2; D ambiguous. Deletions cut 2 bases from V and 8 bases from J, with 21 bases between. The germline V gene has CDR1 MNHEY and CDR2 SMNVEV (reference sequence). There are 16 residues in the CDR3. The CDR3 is CASSLNQLRRRGGYTF. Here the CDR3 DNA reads TGTGCCAGCAGTTTAAATCAGCTAAGACGGCGGGGAGGCTACACCTTC.